These 4 T cell receptor beta chains were all obtained from the same sample, sequenced in a study of brain T cells in children with intractable seizures. The method was immunoSEQ multiplex PCR; TCRdb's version includes in-frame clones alone and lacks a portion of them. The sample contains roughly 69,000 clones, 95% to 97% of which appear only once. This specimen was peripheral blood, taken at surgery. Receptors originate from a boy under two years old with focal cortical dysplasia and intractable seizures.

This clone was observed a single time. The rearrangement links TRBV5-6 to TRBJ2-7, with D tentatively TRBD1 (6 bases). Looked up from germline, CDR1 is SGHDT and CDR2 is YYEEEE. Trimming removed 0 bases at V and 1 base at J, with 11 bases between. CDR3 length: 15 residues. This chain's CDR3 is CASSLAQGLSYEQYF. The CDR3 nucleotides read TGTGCCAGCAGCTTGGCACAGGGATTATCCTACGAGCAGTACTTC.

The V gene is TRBV7-8, the J gene TRBJ1-1; tentative D call: TRBD1 (6 bases). V lost 5 bases to trimming and J lost 3 bases, with 10 bases between them. CDR1 is SGHVS and CDR2 is FQNEAQ in the germline V gene. The length of the CDR3 is 13 residues. The CDR3 region is CASSPRTDTEAFF. CDR3 nucleotides: TGTGCCAGCAGCCCACGGACAGACACTGAAGCTTTCTTT.

In nucleotides, the CDR3 is TGTGCCAGCAGAGAGACAGGGTATAGCAATCAGCCCCAGCATTTT. Protein: CASRETGYSNQPQHF. V is TRBV6-6 and J is TRBJ1-5; 7 nucleotides line up with TRBD1. Germline V gene lookup returns CDR1 MNHNY and CDR2 SVGAGI (reference sequence). The CDR3 runs to 15 residues. V lost 6 bases and J lost 0; bases outside the gene matches: 5.

The CDR3 reads CASSDGQYYGYTF. CDR3 nucleotides: TGTGCCAGCAGTGACGGACAGTACTATGGCTACACCTTC. J is TRBJ1-2 and V is TRBV6-1; D is possibly TRBD1 (6 bases). CDR1 is MNHNS, CDR2 SASEGT, per germline. Trimming shortened V by 3 bases and J by 3 bases, and 8 bases separated the two germline ends. CDR3 length: 13 residues.